This TCR beta chain emerged from a study of cytomegalovirus exposure and HLA in healthy donors (TCRdb year 2017). Looking at the study overall: In an earlier analysis of 550 to 750 of the donors, roughly 300 Gb of sequence data and approximately 100 million unique TCR beta sequences from roughly 200 million T cells were reported. Approximately 300 gigabases of sequencing data and approximately 80 million unique TCR sequences were included in an early release covering over 600 HLA-typed donors. Among the roughly 380 genotyped donors, around 81% belonged to the genetic ancestry cluster associated with self-reported Caucasian donors. The aim of the study was to test whether cataloging public T cell receptors could identify signatures of past pathogen exposure. The study profiled the T cell repertoires of 666 subjects by immunosequencing and related them to cytomegalovirus serostatus. Besides the first cohort of roughly 660 subjects, a separate validation cohort made up of 120 different subjects was used. To predict cytomegalovirus infection status, the study brought together high-throughput TCR immunosequencing, statistical association of individual TCRs with disease status, and machine learning. A later analysis re-analyzed previously published TCR beta repertoires from approximately 700 donors and added high-resolution HLA genotyping to study TCR occurrence patterns. Rather than drawing on any new phenotypic data, the later analysis identified candidate immune exposures from TCR beta sequences and the way those sequences occurred across donors. In an earlier analysis of 500 to 650 of the donors, high-throughput TCR beta sequencing was used to judge whether each TCR beta V gene segment behaved as functional or pseudogenic. Donor age, sex, ethnicity and CMV serostatus were compiled alongside the repertoire data. A later genetic analysis used genome-wide SNP genotypes for about 60% of the roughly 700 donors, treating that subset as a discovery cohort. All discovery cohort repertoires had been generated on a single sequencing platform. HLA typing covered class I and class II loci at four-digit resolution. Typing coverage varied by locus: 629-630 donors for A, B, C, DRB1 and DQB1; approximately 520 for DQA1; some 610 for DPA1; around 490 for DPB1. Roughly five DR-DQ haplotypes were treated as single units for association and clustering because of strong linkage in the cohort. On average, roughly 240,000 unique TCR beta nucleotide sequences were sequenced per donor among more than 350 genotyped donors of the cohort, with 15% to 20% of those sequences being non-productive. What the research found in general, with its limitations: According to a later genetic analysis, donors in an Asian-associated ancestry cluster had fewer N-insertions in productive TCRs than the approximately 710-donor mean. Sequencing depth was assumed to be roughly uniform across donors in the presence/absence analyses, though that assumption may not hold. In this cohort, only TCR beta chains were sequenced, and detectable features were limited by the absence of alpha or paired-chain data. Correlated functional status among segregating V segments might reflect linkage disequilibrium, but an unknown experimental factor could not be ruled out. HLA typing was unavailable for some donors at each locus, so association tests used only the typed subset. A total of roughly 160 TCR beta chains were listed by the study as associated with cytomegalovirus. In a later analysis, HLA-associated TCR beta chains were found to be more clonally expanded and to have lower generation probabilities than equally common non-associated chains. The 87-base-pair reads could not distinguish some IMGT-functional V segments, including TRBV6-2 and TRBV6-3, so those segments were excluded. According to a later analysis, TCR association rates differed among HLA loci, with DRB1 alleles showing the most associated TCRs and HLA-C alleles showing the fewest. A further reported finding was that TCR beta sequences accurately predicted the HLA-A and HLA-B alleles for most subjects in the first cohort. A later analysis associated 15,000 or so TCR beta sequences with specific HLA alleles at a false discovery rate of 0.05. In a later genetic analysis, a missense DCLRE1C variant was associated with V-gene and J-gene trimming of TCR beta chains, and the association was replicated in an independent cohort. According to a later analysis, most CMV-associated TCR beta chains appeared to be HLA-restricted, and the HLA associations seemed to be driven largely by CMV exposure. Strong co-occurrence of HLA alleles, especially DR and DQ, made assigning TCR associations to individual alleles difficult. The only immune exposure information available for the cohort was CMV serostatus. An earlier analysis of some 560 of the donors showed that most TCR beta V segments appeared in productive rearrangements either about 87% or about 30% of the time, which broadly matched IMGT annotations. Most TCR sequences were seen in very few donors, while some public TCRs were found in many individuals. Because counts were too low, 15 or so rarely observed V segments, including chromosome 9 orphons, were excluded from the earlier analysis of 587 of the donors. The classifier was reported to diagnose cytomegalovirus status with high specificity and sensitivity in both the original and validation cohorts. The sequencing pipeline was judged likely to have produced a cluster of highly shared sequence variants as a technical artifact. Several of the top co-occurrence clusters appeared to be linked to parvovirus B19, influenza, CMV and Epstein-Barr virus, according to a later analysis. In vitro tests confirmed that a few of the cytomegalovirus-associated TCR beta chains recognize cytomegalovirus antigens. The authors suggested that the approach could potentially be generalized to other disease states and immunological phenotypes.

The cohort consisted of 600 to 700 healthy bone marrow donors. Cohort members were all nominally healthy when sampled, although unrecorded immune exposures were likely present. The donor was CMV seronegative and belonged to the group of around 400 seronegative cohort members. A peripheral blood sample was collected from each donor, and TCR beta sequencing was performed on peripheral blood mononuclear cells. Genomic DNA extraction from the blood cell samples was performed with the Qiagen DNeasy Blood Extraction Kit. Preparation of the library involved the immunoSEQ multiplex PCR assay. A mixture of 60 forward primers for TCR Vbeta segments and 13 reverse primers for TCR Jbeta segments was used in the multiplex PCR. Amplification of the CDR3 region of rearranged TCR beta genes was performed with a multiplex PCR assay on genomic DNA. The Illumina HiSeq System was used to sequence the amplified TCR beta libraries as 87-base-pair reads. The authors' analysis ran thus. A later analysis counted about 80 million unique TCR beta chains across the 600 to 850 repertoires, and roughly 10 million of these chains were shared by at least two donors. A nearest-neighbor algorithm error-corrected the raw reads and collapsed the reads into unique sequences, merging closely related sequences to remove PCR and sequencing errors. V, D and J gene segments were assigned by aligning CDR3 sequences to IMGT reference sequences. For a sequence to be retained, a match of at least six nucleotides was required to both a V gene segment and a J gene segment. A rearrangement was called productive if the CDR3 had no stop codons and remained in frame with V and J, and every other rearrangement was called non-productive. Following IMGT convention, CDR3 was defined as the stretch from the second conserved V-encoded cysteine up to the conserved J-encoded phenylalanine. Sequences without an unambiguous match to a single V gene segment were excluded from the earlier analysis of several hundred of the donors. In an earlier analysis of about 590 of the donors, a V segment was called functional when productive rearrangements were above 56.7%, and segregating when the standard deviation between donors exceeded 5%. A statistical classification framework was built to diagnose cytomegalovirus status from the catalog of TCR beta chain sequences. In a later analysis, TCR nucleotide sequences were compared against IMGT/GENE-DB human TR gene sequences so that V and J genes could be assigned. In a later analysis, CDR3 sequences and most-parsimonious VDJ recombination scenarios were assigned using the TCRdist pipeline. In a later analysis, each TCR beta chain was defined by its CDR3 amino acid sequence together with its V-gene family, and reads lacking a unique V-gene family were excluded. A later analysis removed 592 highly shared, low-generation-probability nucleotide sequences to deal with suspected cross-contamination and a sequencing artifact. In a later analysis, a clonal expansion index for each public chain was calculated from normalized within-repertoire ranks of inferred template counts. A later analysis computed generation probabilities with a VDJ recombination model fitted to out-of-frame rearrangements, and checked the results against IGoR. In a later analysis, TCR-TCR, TCR-HLA and TCR-CMV co-occurrence was scored with hypergeometric tests, and a repertoire-size bias correction was applied to TCR pairs. False discovery rates were estimated in a later analysis by permuting HLA or CMV assignments 20 times. In a later analysis, co-occurring TCRs were grouped using DBSCAN, and TCRdist sequence similarity was added for clustering within HLA-allele-positive subsets. Repertoires with fewer than 30,000 or more than 120,000 public chains, plus five repertoires with anomalous nucleotide sharing, were excluded from co-occurrence clustering. As stored in TCRdb, this immuneACCESS dataset retains in-frame rearrangements with V and J assigned. A fraction of the clones does not appear; measured against another copy, unresolved V genes explain less than half of the discrepancy, and the remainder lacks a known reason. V, J and clone size reflect that table, while D and trimming were determined from the DNA. The sample table shows around 150,000 clones, and roughly 75% are seen once. About 1.3% of the sample is taken by the ten largest.

The CDR3, from cysteine to phenylalanine, totals 14 residues. Of the read, only the CDR3 DNA is kept; its 42 bases are in frame from base 1. The germline V gene gives CDR1 as MDHEN and CDR2 as SYDVKM. V drops 7 bases and J drops 2 bases, leaving 15 bases in between. Turning to this clone: Its antigen has not been determined. The sample holds no much larger clone one base away, and base qualities are not on file.

In this chain, TRBV28 is recombined with TRBJ2-7; TRBD1 is a weak D gene call, 6 bases matching. The receptor comes from a young man in good health and CMV-seronegative. Sequencing was done on a sample of PBMCs. The sequenced DNA: TGTGCCAGCACCAAAGACAGGCCCACCTACGAGCAGTACTTC. Its amino acids are CASTKDRPTYEQYF. With the rest looked up from the reference TRBV28 and TRBJ2-7 genes rather than sequenced, the full variable domain is DVKVTQSSRYLVKRTGEKVFLECVQDMDHENMFWYRQDPGLGLRLIYFSYDVKMKEKGDIPEGYSVSREKKERFSLILESASTNQTSMYLCASTKDRPTYEQYFGPGTRLTVT.